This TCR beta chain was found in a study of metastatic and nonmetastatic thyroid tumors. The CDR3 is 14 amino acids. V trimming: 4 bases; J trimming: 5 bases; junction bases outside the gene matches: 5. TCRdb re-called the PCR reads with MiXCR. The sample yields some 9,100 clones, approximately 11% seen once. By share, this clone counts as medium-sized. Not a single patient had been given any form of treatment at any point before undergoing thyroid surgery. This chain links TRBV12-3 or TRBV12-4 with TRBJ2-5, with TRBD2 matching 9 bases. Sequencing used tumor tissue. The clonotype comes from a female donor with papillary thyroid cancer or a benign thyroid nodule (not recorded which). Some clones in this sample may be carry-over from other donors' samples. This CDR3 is CASSYGGRGETQYF. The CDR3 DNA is TGTGCCAGCAGTTACGGCGGGAGGGGCGAGACCCAGTACTTC.